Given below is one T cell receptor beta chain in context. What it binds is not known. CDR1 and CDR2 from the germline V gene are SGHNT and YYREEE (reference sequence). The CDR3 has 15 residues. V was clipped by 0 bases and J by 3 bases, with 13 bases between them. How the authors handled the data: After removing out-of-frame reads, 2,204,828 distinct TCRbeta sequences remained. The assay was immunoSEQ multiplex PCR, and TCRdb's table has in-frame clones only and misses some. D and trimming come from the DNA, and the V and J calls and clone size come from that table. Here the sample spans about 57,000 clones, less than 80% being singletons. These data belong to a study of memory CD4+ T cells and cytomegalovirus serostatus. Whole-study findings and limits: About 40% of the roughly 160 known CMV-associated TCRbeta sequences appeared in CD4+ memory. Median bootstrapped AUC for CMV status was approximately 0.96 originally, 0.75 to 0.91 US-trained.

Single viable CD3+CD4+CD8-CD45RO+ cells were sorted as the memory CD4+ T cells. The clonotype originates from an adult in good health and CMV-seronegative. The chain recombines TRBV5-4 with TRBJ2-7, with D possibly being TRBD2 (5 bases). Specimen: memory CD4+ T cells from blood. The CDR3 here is CASSLDATGNYEQYF. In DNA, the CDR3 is TGTGCCAGCAGCTTGGATGCTACGGGAAACTACGAGCAGTACTTC.